A single sample gave rise to the 10 T cell receptor beta chains below, sequenced in a study of T cell changes during pregnancy in multiple sclerosis. The repertoire was sequenced with immunoSEQ multiplex PCR; TCRdb's copy has only in-frame clones and lacks some. The sample has about 44,000 clones, approximately 90% seen once. This sample comprised CD8+ T cells from peripheral blood mononuclear cells, obtained after pregnancy. The receptor source for this set is a female donor in good health, enrolled as a control in a pregnancy study.

CDR3 amino acids: CATSAHPGRGEQFF. CDR3 DNA sequence: TGTGCCACCAGCGCACACCCCGGGAGAGGTGAGCAGTTCTTC. This chain uses TRBV15 with TRBJ2-1; D perhaps matches TRBD2 (6 bases). Trimming took 5 bases from V and 9 from J, leaving 17 bases between them. The CDR3 has 14 amino acids. Per the germline V gene, CDR1 is LNHNV and CDR2 is YYDKDF (reference sequence).

The genes are TRBV2 and TRBJ1-6; D might be TRBD1 (5 bases). The V end was cut by 3 bases, the J end by 14 bases, with 20 bases between. Per germline, CDR1 SNHLY and CDR2 FYNNEI. There are 15 residues in the CDR3. The DNA of the CDR3 is TGTGCCAGCAGTGAGCCGTGGGGCCGAGAGGCGTCCCTCCACTTT. Amino acids: CASSEPWGREASLHF.

This clone has just one count. The chain recombines TRBV7-9 with TRBJ1-2; 10 nucleotides match TRBD1. Germline V gene lookup returns CDR1 SEHNR and CDR2 FQNEAQ (reference sequence). The CDR3 runs 14 residues. J was trimmed by 3 bases and V by 6 bases; bases with no gene match: 4. The CDR3 here is CASRTGTGDYGYTF. CDR3 sequence (DNA): TGTGCCAGCAGAACCGGGACAGGGGACTATGGCTACACCTTC.

The gene calls are TRBV6-1 and TRBJ1-3, with a tentative D call TRBD1 (5 bases). CDR3 size: 15 residues. From germline, CDR1 is MNHNS and CDR2 SASEGT. The V gene lost 2 bases and the J gene lost 4 bases, with 12 bases spanning the gap. The CDR3 DNA follows: TGTGCCAGCAGTGAATGGACAAACCCCGGAAACACCATATATTTT. Its translation: CASSEWTNPGNTIYF.

This clone showed up just a few times. V and J are TRBV30 and TRBJ1-1; the match to TRBD1 covers 8 bases. The CDR3 is 14 amino acids. Germline lookup yields CDR1 GTSNPN and CDR2 SVGIG (reference sequence). V shed 3 bases and J 5 bases; nucleotides not matched to a gene: 8. For the CDR3, the DNA is TGTGCCTGGAGCTGGACAGGGAAGGGTACTGAAGCTTTCTTT. Protein product: CAWSWTGKGTEAFF.

The V gene is TRBV5-8, the J gene TRBJ2-7, with D possibly being TRBD2 (5 bases). The V and J ends lost 4 bases and 5 bases respectively, with 19 bases between them. Germline values: CDR1 SGHTS, CDR2 YDEGEE. This CDR3 region has 15 residues. The DNA for the CDR3 is TGTGCCAGCAGCCTTCTCGGGGTTGATATCGACGAGCAGTACTTC. Encoded protein: CASSLLGVDIDEQYF.

The chain joins TRBV5-5 to TRBJ1-1; D remains unclear. V gave up 2 bases and J gave up 9 bases, with 23 bases separating them. The CDR3 is 16 residues long. Germline V gene lookup returns CDR1 SGHKS and CDR2 YYEKEE (reference sequence). The CDR3 region is CASSFSLPGTEQKAFF. CDR3 DNA: TGTGCCAGCAGCTTTTCACTACCGGGAACCGAACAAAAAGCTTTCTTT.

This clone was observed a few times. The rearrangement joins TRBV7-9 to TRBJ1-1, with TRBD1 matching over 7 bases. V shed 4 bases and J 4 bases; nucleotides not matched to a gene: 3. The CDR3 length is 13 residues. Looked up from germline, CDR1 is SEHNR and CDR2 is FQNEAQ (reference sequence). The CDR3 reads CASSSGTVTEAFF. The CDR3 DNA is TGTGCCAGCAGCTCCGGGACAGTCACTGAAGCTTTCTTT.

V is TRBV4-3 and J is TRBJ1-6; D perhaps matches TRBD1 (5 bases). CDR1 LGHNA and CDR2 YSLEER come from the germline V gene. The V and J ends lost 3 bases and 9 bases respectively, with 30 bases between them. CDR3 size: 20 residues. This chain's CDR3 is CASSQVFGGDTGLWSSPLHF. The CDR3 DNA reads as TGCGCCAGCAGCCAGGTTTTTGGGGGGGATACAGGCCTGTGGAGTTCACCCCTCCACTTT.

V gene TRBV4-3 combines with J gene TRBJ2-2; weak D call: TRBD2 (6 bases). This CDR3 spans 15 amino acids. Between the trimmed V and J ends, which lost 0 bases and 3 bases, there was a span of 8 bases. Germline-derived CDR1 and CDR2 are LGHNA and YSLEER. CDR3 amino acids: CASSQDGGDTGELFF. CDR3 nucleotide sequence: TGCGCCAGCAGCCAAGATGGAGGGGACACCGGGGAGCTGTTTTTT.